Listed below are T cell receptor beta chains from one sample, sequenced in a study of blood T cell repertoires in COVID-19. Generated by immunoSEQ multiplex PCR, the TCRdb table keeps only in-frame clones and is missing some. Of about 190,000 clones listed, 75% to 90% were seen once; the top ten hold 5.5% to 7.5%. Material: peripheral blood. The receptors come from a man aged 40-55 years with acute or convalescent COVID-19. Each CDR3 is given with its conserved first and last residue. A D gene is named only where the DNA matches it firmly.

TRBJ2-3,TRBV5-1,NA,TGCGCCAGCAGCTTGGACACCTTCACAGATACGCAGTATTTT,CASSLDTFTDTQYF
TRBJ2-6,TRBV7-8,TRBD1,TGTGCCAGCAGCTTAACTACGACAGGGGTTATCTCTGGGGCCAACGTCCTGACTTTC,CASSLTTTGVISGANVLTF
TRBJ1-4,TRBV5-6,NA,TGTGCCAGCAGCTTGTTGGAGCGAGGGAGCGAAAAACTGTTTTTT,CASSLLERGSEKLFF
TRBJ1-2,TRBV2,TRBD1,TGTGCCAGTCCCGGGACAGGGAATGGAGGCTACACCTTC,CASPGTGNGGYTF
TRBJ2-2,TRBV14,NA,TGTGCCAGCAGCCAGGGGGGTCCGAACACCGGGGAGCTGTTTTTT,CASSQGGPNTGELFF
TRBJ1-2,TRBV4-3,TRBD1,TGCGCCAGCAGCCAAGAAGGACAGGGTCGGGAAAGTGGCTACACCTTC,CASSQEGQGRESGYTF
TRBJ2-2,TRBV5-1,TRBD1,TGCGCCAGCTGGACAGGGGGTTTCACCGGGGAGCTGTTTTTT,CASWTGGFTGELFF
TRBJ2-2,TRBV6-1,NA,TGTGCCAGCAGTGAAGGTGTAATTGGGGGCGCGAACACCGGGGAGCTGTTTTTT,CASSEGVIGGANTGELFF
TRBJ2-2,TRBV5-1,NA,TGCGCCAGCAGGGAGTTGACCGGGGAGCTGTTTTTT,CASRELTGELFF
TRBJ2-5,TRBV15,TRBD1,TGTGCCACCAGCAGACCGAACAGGGGAGAGACCCAGTACTTC,CATSRPNRGETQYF
TRBJ2-3,TRBV5-1,NA,TGCGCCAGCAGCCTCCCCGTTCCAGGGAGCACAGATACGCAGTATTTT,CASSLPVPGSTDTQYF
TRBJ1-5,TRBV7-5,NA,TGTGCCAGAAGCTTAATGGGGGGAACTCAGCCCCAGCATTTT,CARSLMGGTQPQHF
TRBJ1-2,TRBV11-2,NA,TGTGCCAGCAGCTTGGCCCCATCTGTATTCGATGGCTACACCTTC,CASSLAPSVFDGYTF
TRBJ2-3,TRBV27,NA,TGTGCCAGCAGCCCGAACCGGGGTAGTGTAGATACGCAGTATTTT,CASSPNRGSVDTQYF
TRBJ1-3,TRBV5-1,NA,TGCGCCAGCAGCTTGGACACCACTGGAAACACCATATATTTT,CASSLDTTGNTIYF
TRBJ1-5,TRBV19,TRBD1,TGTGCCAGTAGTAAGGGACAGGTCGGCAATCAGCCCCAGCATTTT,CASSKGQVGNQPQHF
TRBJ2-7,TRBV6-5,TRBD2,TGTGCCAGCAGTTATAGGGGAGGGTCCTCCTACGAGCAGTACTTC,CASSYRGGSSYEQYF
TRBJ2-1,TRBV7-3,TRBD1,TGTGCCAGCAGCCCCGGGACAGGGGGTTACAATGAGCAGTTCTTC,CASSPGTGGYNEQFF
TRBJ2-2,TRBV6-2/TRBV6-3,TRBD1,TGTGCCAGCAGTTTTTACAGGGGCACCGGGGAGCTGTTTTTT,CASSFYRGTGELFF
TRBJ2-3,TRBV9,TRBD2,TGTGCCAGCAGCGTCCTTAGCGGGGGGACCACAGATACGCAGTATTTT,CASSVLSGGTTDTQYF
TRBJ2-2,TRBV11-3,TRBD2,TGTGCCAGCGCGGGGGGAGAGACCGGGGAGCTGTTTTTT,CASAGGETGELFF
TRBJ2-7,TRBV7-8,NA,TGTGCCAGCAGCCCGGCGATCGGGCGGGGGCCGTACTACGAGCAGTACTTC,CASSPAIGRGPYYEQYF
TRBJ1-5,TRBV2,NA,TGTGCCAGCAGTGAGACCACTACACTCAATCAGCCCCAGCATTTT,CASSETTTLNQPQHF
TRBJ2-3,TRBV24-1,NA,TGTGCCACCAGTGGATCTGGCTTTAGCACAGATACGCAGTATTTT,CATSGSGFSTDTQYF
TRBJ2-1,TRBV11-2,TRBD1,TGTGCCAGCAGCTCCACCGGGACAGTTTTCGGGGAGCAGTTCTTC,CASSSTGTVFGEQFF
TRBJ2-7,TRBV7-8,TRBD2,TGTGCCAGCAGCTACCGGGGACTAGCGGGTAATCTGGGGGAGCAGTACTTC,CASSYRGLAGNLGEQYF
TRBJ2-3,TRBV7-9,NA,TGTGCCAGCAGCCCTGGGCCGACAAGATCGACAGATACGCAGTATTTT,CASSPGPTRSTDTQYF
TRBJ2-7,TRBV30,NA,TGTGCCTGTCTTAGTTCCTACGAGCAGTACTTC,CACLSSYEQYF
TRBJ2-7,TRBV24-1,NA,TGTGCCACCAGTGATCAGGGTTACGAGCAGTACTTC,CATSDQGYEQYF
TRBJ1-3,TRBV10-1,NA,TGCGCCAGCAGTGAAAATCCGTTAGGAAACACCATATATTTT,CASSENPLGNTIYF
TRBJ1-2,TRBV19,NA,TGTGCCAGTAGTATGCGCAGGGTGGATGGCTACACCTTC,CASSMRRVDGYTF
TRBJ1-2,TRBV30,NA,TGTGCCTGGAGTGTACTGGGGGCGGGCTACACCTTC,CAWSVLGAGYTF